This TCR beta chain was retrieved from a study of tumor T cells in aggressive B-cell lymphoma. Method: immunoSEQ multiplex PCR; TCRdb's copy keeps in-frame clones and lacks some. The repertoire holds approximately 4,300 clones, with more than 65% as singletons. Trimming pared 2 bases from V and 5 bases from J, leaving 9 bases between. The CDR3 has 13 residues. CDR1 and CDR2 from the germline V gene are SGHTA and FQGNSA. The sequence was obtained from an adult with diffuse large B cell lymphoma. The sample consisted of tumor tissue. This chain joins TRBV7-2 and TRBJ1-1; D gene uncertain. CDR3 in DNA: TGTGCCAGCAGCTTAAGACGGGATACTGAAGCTTTCTTT. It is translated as CASSLRRDTEAFF.